The source of this T cell receptor (beta chain) is a study of spatial heterogeneity in lung cancer (dated by TCRdb to the late 2010s). About the investigation overall: Beta-chain transcripts were consistently detected in greater numbers than alpha-chain transcripts, which likely reflected higher beta-chain transcript abundance. In the raw uncorrected reads, each unique combination of TCR and UMI appeared on average more than ten times. TCR alpha and beta repertoires were quantitatively compared across multiple tumor regions, matched nontumor lung and blood in non-small cell lung cancer. Nonsynonymous mutation counts, determined by whole-exome sequencing of tumor tissue, were related to TCR repertoire features. At surgery, both alpha and beta chains were TCR-sequenced in approximately 210 tumor regions, approximately 64 matched nontumor lung samples and 56 PBMC samples.

General findings and caveats noted by the study authors: Additional single-cell paired TCR alpha and beta sequencing was considered necessary to confirm, at a functional level, the hypothesis that regional TCRs recognize regional mutations. Ubiquitous expanded tumor TCRs were found in blood more often at tumor resection than at routine follow-up.

This clonotype is labeled medium-sized (0.01 to 0.1%). Its target antigen remains unknown. No per-base quality is available; no much larger clone lies one base away. CDR1 SQVTM and CDR2 ANQGSEA are derived from the germline V gene. Reading from cysteine to phenylalanine, the CDR3 counts 13 amino acids. The only DNA kept is the CDR3, 39 bases in frame from the first base. V trim: 4 bases; J trim: 3 bases; unmatched bases: 3. The receptor library was made with 5' RACE. Sequencing was performed on a NextSeq 500. In the TCR library protocol, a unique molecular identifier was attached to each TCR cDNA molecule so that PCR and sequencing errors could be corrected. The study's processing was this. Decombinator tools were used for TCR identification, UMI-based error correction and CDR3 extraction. TCRs above a frequency of 2 per 1,000, corresponding to the top 1% of the tumor frequency distribution, were defined as expanded. Renyi diversity was computed with the R vegan package after each repertoire had been subsampled 100 times to 5,000 TCRs. CDR3 similarity networks were built from amino acid triplet string-kernel similarity, with CDR3s being connected when pairwise similarity was above 0.82. The public reads were reprocessed in TCRdb via fastp at Q25 and MiXCR, keeping in-frame beta chains. Every entry covers one CDR3 protein and lists the most common genes and DNA from its rows. The V and J calls reflect TCRdb's pipeline rather than the authors' work. This sample lists about 2,300 distinct CDR3 sequences; around 14% were detected once. The top ten clonotypes cover roughly three fifths of the sample.

Explained via the paper, the time point label denotes: sample taken at primary tumor resection. TCR sequencing used whole RNA extracted from tumor and nontumor lung tissue, or from cryopreserved PBMC samples, without cell sorting. Samples were obtained from 65 to 90 patients with early-stage, untreated non-small cell lung cancer from the lung TRACERx cohort. Patients were selected for TCR sequencing only if sufficient RNA was available from at least two tumor regions. The V gene is TRBV29-1 and the J gene is TRBJ2-7; 10 central nucleotides agree with TRBD1. Here the sequenced sample was PBMCs, taken at surgery. The source is a male donor with early-stage non-small cell lung cancer. The CDR3 corresponds to CSVARDRGYEQYF. In nucleotides, the sequence is TGCAGCGTTGCACGGGACAGGGGCTACGAGCAGTACTTC.